The next 3 T cell receptor beta chains were all read from a single sample in a study of Ad26.COV2.S vaccination and SARS-CoV-2 variants. Here immunoSEQ multiplex PCR was the method, and the copy in TCRdb shows in-frame clones only, minus some. Among approximately 350,000 clones, around 87% were seen once, and the ten largest hold 3.4%. Treatment meaning: roughly 20 received Ad26.COV2.S at low or high dose, single or two shots; several received placebo; per-sample allocation not given. The samples were gathered on day 63 after the first injection of vaccine or placebo. The input for sequencing was peripheral blood, taken in a trial of Ad26.COV2.S vaccine versus placebo. These receptors were taken from a person aged 18-65 years who received the Ad26.COV2.S COVID-19 vaccine or a placebo.

The chain's CDR3 is CASSLGGQGSTGELFF. In DNA, the CDR3 is TGCGCCAGCAGCTTGGGGGGACAGGGATCCACCGGGGAGCTGTTTTTT. The V call is TRBV5-1, the J call TRBJ2-2, with 9 nucleotides matching TRBD1. Germline V CDR1 and CDR2: SGHRS, YFSETQ. The CDR3 runs 16 residues. The trim removed 0 bases at V and 4 bases at J, leaving 4 bases unmatched.

The chain uses TRBV7-3 and TRBJ1-3; D gene unclear. Between the trimmed V and J ends, which lost 3 bases and 1 base, there was a span of 4 bases. In germline, CDR1 is SGHTA, CDR2 FQGTGA. The CDR3 sequence is 13 residues long. The CDR3 DNA reads TGTGCCAGCAGCTTTGGTTCTGGAAACACCATATATTTT. It specifies CASSFGSGNTIYF.

The count of this clone is one. As DNA, the CDR3 is TGTGCCACCAGCAGAGATCGGGGAGCCTCTGGAAACACCATATATTTT. The encoded protein is CATSRDRGASGNTIYF. J is TRBJ1-3 and V is TRBV15; no clear D gene. V shed 0 bases and J shed 0 bases, with 9 bases lying between them. The CDR3 sequence is 16 residues long. CDR1 and CDR2 (germline): LNHNV, YYDKDF (reference sequence).